The clone carrying this T cell receptor beta chain occurred once. This sample was included in a study of CD8 T cells in Susac syndrome. An input of 0.5 to 1 ug of RNA was subjected to reverse transcription using random hexamers. From the immunoSEQ multiplex PCR reads, TCRdb called clonotypes with MiXCR, one entry per CDR3 protein. Among approximately 150,000 distinct CDR3 sequences listed, about 92% were seen once. Per the germline V gene, CDR1 is MNHEY and CDR2 is SVGAGI. The CDR3 loop spans 14 amino acids. Trimming stripped 4 bases from V and 2 bases from J, with 12 bases between. This clonotype originated in a human donor in good health. Material: CD4+ T cells from PBMCs. V and J are TRBV6-5 and TRBJ2-7, with TRBD1 as a possible D gene (5 bases). The CDR3 protein is CASSFTAGTYEQYF. CDR3 sequence (DNA): TGTGCCAGCAGTTTCACTGCAGGGACCTACGAGCAGTACTTC.